This T cell receptor (beta chain) was sequenced during a study of memory CD4+ T cells and cytomegalovirus serostatus. Single viable CD3+CD4+CD8-CD45RO+ cells were sorted as the memory CD4+ T cells. CDR3 length: 12 residues. Between the trimmed V and J ends, which lost 6 bases and 2 bases, there was a span of 8 bases. Germline loops: CDR1 SGHVS, CDR2 FQNEAQ. Assay: immunoSEQ multiplex PCR; the TCRdb copy retains only in-frame clones and omits some. The data show under 75,000 clones, with around three quarters seen just once and approximately 0.53% held by the top ten. The receptor was derived from an adult in good health and CMV-seronegative. Some clones in this sample may be carry-over from other donors' samples. Sequencing input: memory CD4+ T cells from blood. This chain uses TRBV7-8 with TRBJ2-7; a possible D gene is TRBD1 (6 bases). The CDR3 spells CASSTGPYEQYF. In DNA, the CDR3 is TGTGCCAGCAGTACAGGGCCCTACGAGCAGTACTTC.